The 6 T cell receptor beta chains presented below share a single source sample, sequenced in a study of T cell responses to AZD1222 COVID-19 vaccine. The data were produced by immunoSEQ multiplex PCR, yet TCRdb's version contains in-frame clones alone and is incomplete. The table records about 69,000 clones, around four fifths of them present only once. The material sequenced was peripheral blood, taken 28 days after the second AZD1222 dose. These TCRs come from an adult who received the AZD1222 COVID-19 vaccine.

V is TRBV19 and J is TRBJ1-5, with D possibly matching TRBD1 (5 bases). Germline-derived CDR1 and CDR2 are LNHDA and SQIVND (reference sequence). Trimming pared 6 bases from V and 3 bases from J, leaving 18 bases between. The length of the CDR3 is 16 residues. The CDR3 nucleotides read TGTGCCAGTAGCCCAAGGAGGGGAACTAACAATCAGCCCCAGCATTTT. It codes for CASSPRRGTNNQPQHF.

V is TRBV6-2 or TRBV6-3 and J is TRBJ2-1, with TRBD2 matching 7 bases. The CDR3 is 19 amino acids. The V gene end was trimmed by 0 bases and the J gene end by 3 bases; junction bases not matched to a gene: 14. Germline lookup yields CDR1 MNHEY and CDR2 SVGEGT. The CDR3 DNA sequence: TGTGCCAGCAGTTACTCGATATCTCCTGGGACTACAATCTACAATGAGCAGTTCTTC. This encodes CASSYSISPGTTIYNEQFF.

The chain joins TRBV7-2 to TRBJ1-2, with 8 bases matching TRBD1. The germline gives CDR1 SGHTA, CDR2 FQGNSA. This CDR3 contains 16 residues. Germline trimming cut 5 bases from V and 7 bases from J; bases unmatched to any gene: 15. The CDR3: CASSPSRTGRSGGYTF. CDR3 DNA: TGTGCCAGCAGCCCCTCTCGGACAGGGCGGTCTGGTGGCTACACCTTC.

The chain carries TRBV10-3 and TRBJ1-2; TRBD1 agrees at 7 bases. The length of the CDR3 is 16 residues. The junction had 9 bases not matched to a gene; V was cut back by 2 bases and J by 3 bases. CDR1 and CDR2 (germline): ENHRY, SYGVKD. CDR3 loop: CAISETRTGDDYGYTF. DNA for the CDR3: TGTGCCATCAGTGAGACACGAACAGGGGACGACTATGGCTACACCTTC.

This chain joins TRBV6-6 and TRBJ2-1; TRBD1 might be the D (5 bases). The CDR3 sequence is 16 residues long. The germline V gene encodes CDR1 MNHNY and CDR2 SVGAGI (reference sequence). Deletions cut 0 bases from V and 5 bases from J, with 14 bases between. The CDR3 protein is CASSYSKQVVNNEQFF. Written as DNA, the CDR3 is TGTGCCAGCAGTTACTCGAAACAGGTTGTCAACAATGAGCAGTTCTTC.

The gene calls are TRBV11-2 and TRBJ2-7; TRBD1 matches at 9 bases. CDR3 length equals 14 residues. Germline assignment: CDR1 SGHAT and CDR2 FQNNGV. V lost 4 bases to trimming and J lost 5 bases; unmatched junction nucleotides: 6. CDR3 nucleotide sequence: TGTGCCAGCAGCTGGTTGGACAGGGGAAACGAGCAGTACTTC. It is translated as CASSWLDRGNEQYF.